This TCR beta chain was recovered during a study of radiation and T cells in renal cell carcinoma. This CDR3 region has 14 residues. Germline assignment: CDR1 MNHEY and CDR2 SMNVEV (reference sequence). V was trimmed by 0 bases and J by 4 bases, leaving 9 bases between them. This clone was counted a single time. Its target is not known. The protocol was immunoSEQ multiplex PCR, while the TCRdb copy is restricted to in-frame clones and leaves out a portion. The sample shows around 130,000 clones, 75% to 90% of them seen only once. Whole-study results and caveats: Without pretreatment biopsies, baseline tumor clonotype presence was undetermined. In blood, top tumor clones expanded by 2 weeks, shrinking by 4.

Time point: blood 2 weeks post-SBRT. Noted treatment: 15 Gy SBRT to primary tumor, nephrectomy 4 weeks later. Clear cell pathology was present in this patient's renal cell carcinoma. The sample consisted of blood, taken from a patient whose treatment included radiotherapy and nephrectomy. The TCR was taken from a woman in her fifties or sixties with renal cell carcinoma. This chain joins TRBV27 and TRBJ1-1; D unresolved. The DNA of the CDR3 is TGTGCCAGCAGTTTATCGACGGCGGCCACTGAAGCTTTCTTT. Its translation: CASSLSTAATEAFF.